These 7 T cell receptor beta chains share one sample of origin, sequenced in a study of blood T cell repertoires in COVID-19. Profiled with immunoSEQ multiplex PCR; TCRdb holds only in-frame clones, not every one. The sample yields about 250,000 clones, about nine tenths seen once. The sequenced sample consisted of peripheral blood. These receptors were collected from a woman aged 60-70 years who had recovered from COVID-19.

In its sample, this clone was seen once. The chain employs TRBV5-1 and TRBJ2-2; TRBD1 aligns across 8 bases. The CDR3 is 13 amino acids. With 4 bases clipped from V and 6 bases from J, the junction kept 2 bases outside the gene matches. Per the germline V gene, CDR1 is SGHRS and CDR2 is YFSETQ. CDR3 sequence: CASSTGGSGELFF. In DNA, the CDR3 is TGCGCCAGCAGCACAGGGGGTTCCGGGGAGCTGTTTTTT.

The rearrangement joins TRBV7-8 to TRBJ1-3; no reliable D call. This CDR3 has 16 residues. Per the germline V gene, CDR1 is SGHVS and CDR2 is FQNEAQ. The V end lost 5 bases, the J end lost 0 bases, and 14 bases lay between the germline ends. CDR3 region: CASSPLAPYSGNTIYF. Written as DNA, the CDR3 is TGTGCCAGCAGCCCCCTGGCCCCTTACTCTGGAAACACCATATATTTT. Variable domain in full (rest from reference TRBV7-8 and TRBJ1-3): GAGVSQSPRYKVAKRGQDVALRCDPISGHVSLFWYQQALGQGPEFLTYFQNEAQLDKSGLPSDRFFAERPEGSVSTLKIQRTQQEDSAVYLCASSPLAPYSGNTIYFGEGSWLTVV.

This chain uses TRBV29-1 with TRBJ2-7; 7 bases map to TRBD2. CDR3 length: 15 amino acids. Germline V gene sequence: CDR1 SQVTM, CDR2 ANQGSEA. J gave up 1 base and V 2 bases, and 8 bases lay outside the gene matches. The CDR3 sequence is CSVEMRRGWSYEQYF. CDR3 DNA: TGCAGCGTTGAAATGCGGCGGGGGTGGTCCTACGAGCAGTACTTC.

V usage is TRBV19 and J usage is TRBJ1-6; D perhaps matches TRBD1 (5 bases). This CDR3 has 16 residues. Germline V CDR1 and CDR2: LNHDA, SQIVND (reference sequence). V lost 4 bases, J lost 10 bases, and 20 bases lay in between. The CDR3 loop is CASSTRTSEFSSPLHF. CDR3 nucleotides: TGTGCCAGTAGTACCCGGACATCCGAGTTTTCGTCACCCCTCCACTTT.

The chain is built from TRBV7-2 and TRBJ2-1, with TRBD2 matching 14 bases. CDR1 and CDR2 from the germline V gene are SGHTA and FQGNSA. The CDR3 contains 16 residues. After removal of 3 bases from V and 5 bases from J, the junction contained 3 bases not matched to a gene. The CDR3: CASSLRLAGGDNEQFF. The CDR3 DNA sequence: TGTGCCAGCAGCTTGAGACTAGCGGGGGGGGACAATGAGCAGTTCTTC.

The table lists this clone with a few counts. The chain recombines TRBV2 with TRBJ2-5; no firm D call. V was cut by 7 bases and J by 5 bases, with 8 bases left in between. This CDR3 region has 11 residues. The germline V gene has CDR1 SNHLY and CDR2 FYNNEI. CDR3 sequence reads: CASKRLETQYF. The CDR3 DNA is TGTGCCAGCAAGAGGCTGGAGACCCAGTACTTC.

This rearrangement joins TRBV5-8 to TRBJ2-1, with TRBD2 matching over 7 bases. Germline CDR1 is SGHTS and CDR2 is YDEGEE. V trimming: 3 bases; J trimming: 2 bases; junction bases outside the gene matches: 5. The length of the CDR3 is 15 residues. The CDR3, as DNA: TGTGCCAGCAGCTCAAAAGCGGGGCCCTACAATGAGCAGTTCTTC. Its translation: CASSSKAGPYNEQFF.